The entry below gives a single T cell receptor (beta chain) sequence along with its context. The data stem from a study of blood T cell repertoires in COVID-19. TCRdb's table, derived via immunoSEQ multiplex PCR, lists solely in-frame clones and lacks some. This table has over 90,000 clones, roughly 92% appearing once. The germline gives CDR1 LNHDA, CDR2 SQIVND (reference sequence). The CDR3 spans 11 residues. Trimming left V 4 bases short and J 8 bases short, with 6 bases between. This receptor was obtained from a woman aged 45-60 years with COVID-19, enrolled during active disease. The J gene is TRBJ2-4, the V gene TRBV19; D call uncertain. Sequencing was carried out using peripheral blood. The CDR3 reads CASSNLDIQYF. The CDR3 coding sequence is TGTGCCAGTAGTAATTTAGACATTCAGTACTTC.